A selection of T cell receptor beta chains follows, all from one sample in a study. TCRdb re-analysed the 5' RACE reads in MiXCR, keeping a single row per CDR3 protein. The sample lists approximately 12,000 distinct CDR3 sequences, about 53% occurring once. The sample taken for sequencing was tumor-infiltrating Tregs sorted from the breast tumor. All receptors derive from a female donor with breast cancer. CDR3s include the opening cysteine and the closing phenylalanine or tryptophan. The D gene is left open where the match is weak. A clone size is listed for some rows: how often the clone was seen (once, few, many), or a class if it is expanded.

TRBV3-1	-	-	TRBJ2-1	CASSHLRTYNEQFF	TGTGCCAGCAGCCATTTGCGGACCTACAACGAGCAGTTCTTC
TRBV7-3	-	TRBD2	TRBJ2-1	CASSLGLAGTYDEQFF	TGTGCCAGCAGCTTAGGACTAGCGGGGACCTACGATGAGCAGTTCTTC
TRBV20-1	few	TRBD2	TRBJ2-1	CSASLAGGWRNEQFF	TGCAGTGCTAGTCTAGCGGGAGGTTGGAGGAATGAGCAGTTCTTC
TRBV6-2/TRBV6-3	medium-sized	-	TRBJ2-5	CASSYGWETQYF	TGTGCCAGCAGTTACGGTTGGGAGACCCAGTACTTC
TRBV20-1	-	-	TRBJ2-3	CSARDGDRTDTQYF	TGCAGTGCTAGAGACGGGGACCGCACAGATACGCAGTATTTT
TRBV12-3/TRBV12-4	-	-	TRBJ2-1	CASSLPNGKLYNEQFF	TGTGCCAGCAGTTTACCGAACGGGAAACTCTACAATGAGCAGTTCTTC
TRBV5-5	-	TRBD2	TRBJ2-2	CASSLEAGGHFAGELFF	TGTGCCAGCAGCTTGGAAGCGGGAGGGCATTTTGCCGGGGAGCTGTTTTTT
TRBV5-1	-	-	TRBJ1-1	CASSQDINTEAFF	TGCGCCAGCAGCCAAGACATTAACACTGAAGCTTTCTTT
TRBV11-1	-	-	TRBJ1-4	CASGHSREGNEKLFF	TGTGCCAGCGGCCATTCGCGGGAGGGGAATGAAAAACTGTTTTTT
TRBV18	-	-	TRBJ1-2	CASSPQESVYGYTF	TGTGCCAGCTCACCACAGGAGTCCGTATATGGCTACACCTTC